The TCR beta chain under discussion was sequenced for a study of PD-L1 blockade in urothelial cancer (dated by TCRdb to 2017 to 2019). In terms of the full investigation: Therapy was started in about 2014 for all patients, and atezolizumab 1,200 mg was administered intravenously every 3 weeks. Around 30 patients had pretreatment blood TCR-seq, some 24 had at least one posttreatment blood collection, and some 24 had tumor TCR-seq. Blood samples gave a median of around 140,000 T cells and 82,636 unique TCRs, with a median clonality of approximately 0.08. In the same patients, whole exome sequencing and RNA sequencing of pretreatment tumors were performed in addition to TCR sequencing. An exploratory multi-omic analysis was conducted of the somatic, immune and clinical correlates of response to PD-L1 blockade with atezolizumab in urothelial cancer. Roughly nine patients achieved durable clinical benefit and approximately 20 did not. Pretreatment tumor samples, along with matched peripheral blood serially collected before and after atezolizumab treatment, were subjected to TCR sequencing. Blood samples were analyzed at two time points: 3 weeks after treatment start (second dose) and 6 weeks after treatment start. Durable clinical benefit was defined as a progression-free survival longer than 6 months, and TCR features were additionally tested against progression-free survival and overall survival. An ECOG performance status of 0 or 1 was recorded for the patients, and 0 to 3 prior chemotherapy regimens had been received by the patients. About 90% of the roughly 30 patients were males with bladder-origin urothelial cancer, and about 60% of the 29 reported a prior smoking history.

A total of 29 patients with locally advanced or metastatic urothelial carcinoma, treated at Memorial Sloan Kettering on a trial protocol, made up the cohort. Peripheral blood mononuclear cells were collected pretreatment and during treatment, with between 1 and 8 total time points obtained per patient. The Qiagen DNeasy Blood extraction kit was used to purify genomic DNA from total PBMCs and tumor samples. PBMCs were collected pretreatment and during treatment, and were isolated and stored as previously described. General findings and caveats noted by the study authors: Small sample size (n of about 29) and many exploratory analyses mean the results are intended to be hypothesis-generating. A pretreatment peripheral blood TCR clonality below the median was linked to improved progression-free and overall survival. Greater expansion of tumor-associated TCR clones in peripheral blood 3 weeks after the start of treatment was observed in patients with durable benefit (n ≈ 22, p = 0.022).

Synthetic TCR analog templates were spiked into each PCR to estimate absolute template abundance from read counts. The immunoSEQ assay was used to amplify TCRbeta CDR3 regions from genomic DNA with bias-controlled V and J gene primers. Sequencing of rearranged TCRbeta segments was done at approximately 20X coverage. The authors' pipeline ran thus. Clustering was used to correct sequencing errors, and CDR3s were annotated against IMGT to assign V, D and J genes. Downstream analyses used only productive TCRbeta rearrangements and left out out-of-frame or stop-codon sequences. Clonality was calculated as one minus the Shannon entropy normalized by the log of the number of unique productive sequences. Clones differing between time points or between blood and tumor were identified using Fisher's exact test with Benjamini-Hochberg correction, with an adjusted p below 0.01 applied as the threshold. TCRdb carries this immuneACCESS record with in-frame sequences only. Its versions omit some clonotypes, under half of them owing to an unresolved V gene in the studies checked, with the rest unexplained. V and J calls and clone size come straight from that table; D and trimming were deduced from the DNA. Recorded for this sample are some 25,000 clones; roughly 84% of them occurred a single time. Nearly 10% of the sample goes to the ten largest clones.

On this clone: Its cognate antigen has yet to be identified. Per-base quality was not reported, and no clone a single base away is much larger than it.

This receptor was identified in a man aged 65 to 79 with urothelial cancer. The sequencing here drew on PBMCs, taken around atezolizumab (anti-PD-L1) treatment.

CDR3 region: CASLALVAASTDTQYF. In nucleotide form, the sequence is TGTGCCAGCCTAGCCTTGGTAGCGGCTAGCACAGATACGCAGTATTTT. The V and J segments used are TRBV11-2 and TRBJ2-3; the D region possibly corresponds to TRBD2 (6 bases align). The trim is 8 bases for V and 0 bases for J, with a gap of 18 bases between the germline ends. Its CDR3 holds 16 amino acids, cysteine through phenylalanine. Just the 48-base CDR3 DNA is kept, in frame starting at base 1. CDR1 is given as SGHAT and CDR2 as FQNNGV, both from the germline V gene.